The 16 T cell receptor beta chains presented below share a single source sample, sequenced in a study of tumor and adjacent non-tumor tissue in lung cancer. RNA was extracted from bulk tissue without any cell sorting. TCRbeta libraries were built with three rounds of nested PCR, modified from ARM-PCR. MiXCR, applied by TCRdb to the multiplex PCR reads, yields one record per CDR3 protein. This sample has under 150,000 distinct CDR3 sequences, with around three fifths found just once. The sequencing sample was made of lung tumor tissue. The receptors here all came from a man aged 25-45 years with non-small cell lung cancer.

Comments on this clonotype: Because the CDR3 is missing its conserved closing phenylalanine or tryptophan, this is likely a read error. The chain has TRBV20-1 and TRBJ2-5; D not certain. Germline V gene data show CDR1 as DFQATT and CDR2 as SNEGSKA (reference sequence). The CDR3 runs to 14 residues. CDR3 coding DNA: TGCAATGCTCCAATCGGTCGTCTCCAAAAGACCCAGTACTCC. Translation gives CNAPIGRLQKTQYS.

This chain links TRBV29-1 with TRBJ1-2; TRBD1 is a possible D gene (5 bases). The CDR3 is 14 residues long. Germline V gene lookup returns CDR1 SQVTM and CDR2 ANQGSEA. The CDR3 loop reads CDVVRQSTNYGYTF. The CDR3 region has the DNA TGCGACGTTGTGCGACAGTCTACTAACTATGGCTACACCTTC. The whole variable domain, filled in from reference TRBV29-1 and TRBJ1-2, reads SAVISQKPSRDICQRGTSLTIQCQVDSQVTMMFWYRQQPGQSLTLIATANQGSEATYESGFVIDKFPISRPNLTFSTLTVSNMSPEDSSIYLCDVVRQSTNYGYTFGSGTRLTVV.

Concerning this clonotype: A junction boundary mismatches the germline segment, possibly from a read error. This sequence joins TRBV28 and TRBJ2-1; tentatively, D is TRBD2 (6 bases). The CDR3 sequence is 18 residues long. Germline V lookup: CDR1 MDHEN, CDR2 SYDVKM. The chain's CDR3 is CVSSTPIAERSSYNEQFF. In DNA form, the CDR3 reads TGTGTCAGCAGTACCCCCATAGCGGAGAGGAGCTCCTACAATGAGCAGTTCTTC.

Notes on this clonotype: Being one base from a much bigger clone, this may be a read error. In nucleotides, the CDR3 is TGTGCCATCCTGGATGAGGTGGCGGATACGCAGTATTTT. This translates into CAILDEVADTQYF. This rearrangement joins TRBV7-9 to TRBJ2-3, with D uncertain. The CDR3 is 13 residues long. Between the trimmed V and J ends, which lost 10 bases and 6 bases, there was a span of 17 bases. CDR1 is SEHNR and CDR2 is FQNEAQ in the germline V gene (reference sequence).

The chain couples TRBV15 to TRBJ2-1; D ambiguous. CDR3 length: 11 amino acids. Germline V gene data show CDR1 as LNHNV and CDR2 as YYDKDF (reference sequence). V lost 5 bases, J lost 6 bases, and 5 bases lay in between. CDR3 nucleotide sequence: TGTGCCACCAGCCGAACCAATGAGCAGTTCTTC. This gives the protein CATSRTNEQFF.

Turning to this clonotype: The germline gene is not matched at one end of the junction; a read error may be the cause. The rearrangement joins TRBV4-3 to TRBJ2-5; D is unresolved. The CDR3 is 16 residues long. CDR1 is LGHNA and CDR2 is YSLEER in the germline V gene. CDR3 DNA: TGTGCCAACAGCCAAGGTTTCGGACGACCCCAAGAGACCCAGCACTTC. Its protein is CANSQGFGRPQETQHF.

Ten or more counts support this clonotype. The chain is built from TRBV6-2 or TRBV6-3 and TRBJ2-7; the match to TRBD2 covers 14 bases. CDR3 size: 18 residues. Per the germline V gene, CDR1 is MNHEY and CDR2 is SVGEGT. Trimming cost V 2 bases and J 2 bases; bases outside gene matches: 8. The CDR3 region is CASSYGTSGGGRPYEQYF. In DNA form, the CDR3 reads TGTGCCAGCAGTTACGGGACTAGCGGGGGCGGGCGACCCTACGAGCAGTACTTC.

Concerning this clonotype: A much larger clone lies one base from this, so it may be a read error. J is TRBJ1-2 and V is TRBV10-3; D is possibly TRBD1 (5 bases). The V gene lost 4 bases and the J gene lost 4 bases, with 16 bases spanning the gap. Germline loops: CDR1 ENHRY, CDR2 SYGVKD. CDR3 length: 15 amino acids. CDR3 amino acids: CAISGRDQERYGYTF. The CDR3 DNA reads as TGTGCCATCAGTGGGAGGGACCAGGAACGCTATGGCTACACCTTC.

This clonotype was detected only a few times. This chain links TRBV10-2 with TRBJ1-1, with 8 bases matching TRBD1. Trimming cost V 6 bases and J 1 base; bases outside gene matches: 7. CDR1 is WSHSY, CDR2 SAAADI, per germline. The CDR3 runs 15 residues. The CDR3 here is CASRPDRGGNTEAFF. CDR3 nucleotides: TGCGCCAGCAGGCCAGACAGGGGAGGGAACACTGAAGCTTTCTTT.

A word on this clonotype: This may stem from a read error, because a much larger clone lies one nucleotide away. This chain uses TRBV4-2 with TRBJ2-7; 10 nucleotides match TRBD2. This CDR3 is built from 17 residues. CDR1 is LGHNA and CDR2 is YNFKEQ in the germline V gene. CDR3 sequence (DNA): TGTGCCAGCAGCCTTTTGACTAGCGGGTACCGCTCCTACGAGCGGTACTTC. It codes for CASSLLTSGYRSYERYF.

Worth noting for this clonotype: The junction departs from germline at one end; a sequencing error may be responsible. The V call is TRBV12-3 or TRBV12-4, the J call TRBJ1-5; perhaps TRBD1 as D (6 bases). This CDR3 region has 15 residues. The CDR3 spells CASSSRAGGNQPQHF. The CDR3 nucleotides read TGTGCCAGCAGTTCCCGGGCCGGGGGCAATCAGCCCCAACATTTT.

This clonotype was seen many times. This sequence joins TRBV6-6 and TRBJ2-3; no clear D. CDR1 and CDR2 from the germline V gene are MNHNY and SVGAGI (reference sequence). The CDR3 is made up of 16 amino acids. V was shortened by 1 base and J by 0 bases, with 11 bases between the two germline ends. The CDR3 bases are TGTGCCAGCAGTTACTTGGAGCCCTGGAGCACAGATACGCAGTATTTT. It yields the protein CASSYLEPWSTDTQYF.

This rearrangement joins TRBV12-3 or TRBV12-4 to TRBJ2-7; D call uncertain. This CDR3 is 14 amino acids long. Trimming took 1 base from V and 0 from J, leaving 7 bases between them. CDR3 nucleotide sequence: TGTGCCAGCAGTTTAGGCAGGATCTCCTACGAGCAGTACTTC. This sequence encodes CASSLGRISYEQYF.

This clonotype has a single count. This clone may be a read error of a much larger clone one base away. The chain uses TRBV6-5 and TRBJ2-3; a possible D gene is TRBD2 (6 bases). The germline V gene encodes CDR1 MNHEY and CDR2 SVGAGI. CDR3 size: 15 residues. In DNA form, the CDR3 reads TGTGCCAGCAGTTACCTGACTAGTAGCACAGATACGCTGTATTTT. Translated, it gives CASSYLTSSTDTLYF.

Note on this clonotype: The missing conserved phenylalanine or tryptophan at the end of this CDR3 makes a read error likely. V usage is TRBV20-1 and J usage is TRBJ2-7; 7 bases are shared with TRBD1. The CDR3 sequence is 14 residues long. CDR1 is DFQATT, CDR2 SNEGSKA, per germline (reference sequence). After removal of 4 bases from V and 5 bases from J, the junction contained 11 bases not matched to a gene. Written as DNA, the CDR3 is TGCAGTGCTAAGACAGCGAGGGGGCGGAACGAGCAGTACATC. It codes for CSAKTARGRNEQYI.

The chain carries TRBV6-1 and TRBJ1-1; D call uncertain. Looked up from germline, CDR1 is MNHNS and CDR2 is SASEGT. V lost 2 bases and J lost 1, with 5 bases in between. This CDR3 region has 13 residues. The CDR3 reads CASSEFRNTEAFF. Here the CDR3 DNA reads TGTGCCAGCAGTGAATTTCGGAACACTGAAGCTTTCTTT.